Listed here are 13 T cell receptor beta chains from one sample, sequenced in a study of shared clonotypes between healthy human individuals. Measured with immunoSEQ multiplex PCR; TCRdb has only the in-frame clones, and not every one. This table has some 2,100,000 clones, more than 85% appearing once. CD45RO-negative, CCR7-selected cells formed the naive CD8 fraction, which excluded terminally differentiated effector memory CD45RA+ cells. Material for sequencing was naive CD8+ T cells from PBMCs. These TCRs come from a young man in good health. Some clones in this sample may be carry-over from other donors' samples.

The J gene is TRBJ1-1, the V gene TRBV4-3, with D perhaps TRBD1 (6 bases). In germline, CDR1 is LGHNA, CDR2 YSLEER. This CDR3 is built from 16 residues. Trimming shortened V by 1 base and J by 5 bases, and 17 bases separated the two germline ends. The CDR3 loop reads CASSQVQGWGKTEAFF. As DNA, the CDR3 is TGCGCCAGCAGCCAAGTACAGGGTTGGGGAAAAACTGAAGCTTTCTTT.

This CDR3 is CASSFLRVADGDTQYF. CDR3 sequence (DNA): TGTGCCAGCAGTTTCCTCCGGGTCGCGGACGGGGATACGCAGTATTTT. This chain links TRBV27 with TRBJ2-3, with D hard to call. V was shortened by 3 bases and J by 6 bases, with 19 bases between the two germline ends. Per germline, CDR1 MNHEY and CDR2 SMNVEV (reference sequence). The CDR3 loop spans 16 amino acids.

The rearrangement joins TRBV2 to TRBJ2-5, with TRBD2 identical over 10 bases. The CDR3 has 14 residues. V lost 6 bases and J lost 4; bases outside the gene matches: 5. Germline CDR1 reads SNHLY; CDR2 reads FYNNEI. The CDR3 nucleotides are TGTGCCAGCAGCTTACTAGCGGGATTAGAGACCCAGTACTTC. Its translation is CASSLLAGLETQYF.

The chain joins TRBV14 to TRBJ1-4; D uncertain. Trimming removed 0 bases at V and 0 bases at J, with 14 bases between. The germline CDR1 and CDR2 sequences are SGHDN and FVKESK. There are 18 residues in the CDR3. CDR3 DNA: TGTGCCAGCAGCCAAGATAGGGTTGGACTTACAACTAATGAAAAACTGTTTTTT. As protein: CASSQDRVGLTTNEKLFF.

The rearrangement links TRBV12-5 to TRBJ2-3; 8 bases fit TRBD1. The CDR3 runs to 16 residues. Germline V lookup: CDR1 LGHNT, CDR2 FRNRAP. V trimming: 7 bases; J trimming: 3 bases; junction bases outside the gene matches: 12. The CDR3 DNA reads TGTGCTAGTGCCGACTTTCAGGGGGCACGAACAGATACGCAGTATTTT. Translated, it gives CASADFQGARTDTQYF.

The V and J genes are TRBV10-3 and TRBJ2-7; 9 bases match TRBD2. Germline V gene data show CDR1 as ENHRY and CDR2 as SYGVKD. V trimming: 0 bases; J trimming: 6 bases; junction bases outside the gene matches: 6. The length of the CDR3 is 15 residues. CDR3 sequence: CAISESGTSSVEQYF. CDR3 nucleotides: TGTGCCATCAGTGAGTCCGGGACTAGCTCGGTCGAGCAGTACTTC.

The chain employs TRBV7-9 and TRBJ2-7, with 7 nucleotides matching TRBD2. Looked up from germline, CDR1 is SEHNR and CDR2 is FQNEAQ (reference sequence). The CDR3 totals 17 residues. V lost 5 bases to trimming and J lost 5 bases; unmatched junction nucleotides: 18. CDR3 nucleotide sequence: TGTGCCAGCAGCGGGATGGGGTCCGCGGGAGTATCCAACGAGCAGTACTTC. Translation gives CASSGMGSAGVSNEQYF.

The chain has TRBV13 and TRBJ1-3; tentatively, D is TRBD1 (6 bases). The CDR3 spans 15 residues. Germline loops: CDR1 PRHDT, CDR2 FYEKMQ (reference sequence). V dropped 5 bases and J dropped 8 bases, with 19 bases sitting between them. The CDR3 protein is CASSPTGHLFDTIYF. CDR3 DNA: TGTGCCAGCAGCCCCACGGGACACCTTTTTGACACCATATATTTT.

The chain employs TRBV28 and TRBJ1-1; D ambiguous. The CDR3 totals 13 residues. V was shortened by 7 bases and J by 6 bases, with 15 bases between the two germline ends. Germline V gives CDR1 MDHEN, CDR2 SYDVKM. The CDR3 sequence: CASNSLPGAEAFF. In DNA form, the CDR3 reads TGTGCCAGCAATTCCCTACCGGGCGCTGAAGCTTTCTTT.

This chain links TRBV7-9 with TRBJ2-1, with 11 bases identical to TRBD2. Germline lookup yields CDR1 SEHNR and CDR2 FQNEAQ (reference sequence). CDR3 length: 19 residues. V dropped 3 bases and J dropped 12; count of bases not matched to a gene: 22. CDR3 nucleotide sequence: TGTGCCAGCAGCTTGGGGGGACTAGCGGAGGGCCCTTTAACAATGGGGCAGTTCTTC. Protein: CASSLGGLAEGPLTMGQFF. The complete variable domain, with remaining parts taken from reference TRBV7-9 and TRBJ2-1, reads DTGVSQNPRHKITKRGQNVTFRCDPISEHNRLYWYRQTLGQGPEFLTYFQNEAQLEKSRLLSDRFSAERPKGSFSTLEIQRTEQGDSAMYLCASSLGGLAEGPLTMGQFFGPGTRLTVL.

The chain is built from TRBV28 and TRBJ1-2; 7 nucleotides match TRBD1. The CDR3 consists of 16 residues. The V and J ends lost 4 bases and 7 bases, in that order; junction bases with no gene match: 15. CDR1 and CDR2 (germline): MDHEN, SYDVKM. CDR3 sequence (DNA): TGTGCCAGCAGTTCCCTCAGGACAGGCGGTTATGGTGGCTACACCTTC. Amino acid sequence: CASSSLRTGGYGGYTF.

This clone was seen only a few times. The sample carries other DNA sequences with the same CDR3. This chain joins TRBV6-5 and TRBJ1-1; unclear D gene. This CDR3 region has 11 residues. Trimming pared 4 bases from V and 5 bases from J, leaving 5 bases between. CDR1 MNHEY and CDR2 SVGAGI come from the germline V gene. The CDR3 coding sequence is TGTGCCAGCAGTTCCGGGACTGAAGCTTTCTTT. Translating it yields CASSSGTEAFF.

The chain links TRBV19 to TRBJ1-5, with unresolved D. V dropped 0 bases and J dropped 3 bases, with 18 bases sitting between them. This CDR3 comprises 18 residues. In germline, CDR1 is LNHDA, CDR2 SQIVND (reference sequence). The CDR3 loop reads CASSIDLPHARYNQPQHF. The DNA for the CDR3 is TGTGCCAGTAGTATAGATCTCCCTCATGCCAGGTACAATCAGCCCCAGCATTTT.